Here is one TCR beta chain with its context. The sample originates from a study of CD8 T cells in Susac syndrome. Reverse transcription used roughly 0.45 to 1 ug RNA and random hexamers. With immunoSEQ multiplex PCR, TCR beta CDR3 was amplified across 54 Vbeta and 13 Jbeta. TCRdb fed the immunoSEQ multiplex PCR reads into MiXCR, producing one record per CDR3 protein. The repertoire consists of some 170,000 distinct CDR3 sequences, with about 95% occurring once and the leading ten covering 0.085% to 0.12%. The authors carried out high-throughput sequencing of TCR beta. They applied it to CD8+ and CD4+ T cells obtained from blood. While serving as controls, healthy donors were matched for age and sex. CDR1 MNHEY and CDR2 SVGAGI come from the germline V gene. Trimming cost V 10 bases and J 2 bases, with 15 bases left between them. CDR3 size: 13 residues.

The chain has TRBV6-5 and TRBJ2-7; D call uncertain. The sequence was collected from a human donor in good health. Sequencing used CD4+ T cells from PBMCs. The CDR3 sequence: CATHVLGAYEQYF. The CDR3 nucleotides read TGTGCCACCCACGTCCTTGGGGCCTACGAGCAGTACTTC.